A selection of T cell receptor beta chains follows, all from one sample in a study of T cells in Graves' hyperthyroidism and ophthalmopathy. TCRdb re-called the multiplex PCR reads through MiXCR, storing one row per CDR3 protein. The sample has roughly 750,000 distinct CDR3 sequences, about a sixth seen once. The sample consisted of blood. These receptors were obtained from a man between 18 and 35 years old with Graves' hyperthyroidism. Both conserved end residues are part of each CDR3. The D gene is left open where the match is weak. Size is stated for part of the rows, as once, few or many counts, or as a class when the clone is expanded.

v_call,d_call,clone_size,j_call,cdr3_length,cdr3_aa,cdr3_nt
TRBV4-1,TRBD2,few,TRBJ2-7,14,CASSQPGGPHEQYF,TGCGCCAGCAGCCAACCGGGAGGGCCACACGAGCAGTACTTC
TRBV20-1,NA,NA,TRBJ2-3,14,CSAREGLRGDTQYF,TGCAGTGCTAGAGAAGGCCTTAGGGGAGATACGCAGTATTTT
TRBV9,NA,few,TRBJ2-1,14,CASSVGQWTDEQFF,TGTGCCAGCAGCGTAGGCCAGTGGACCGATGAGCAGTTCTTC
TRBV3-1,NA,many,TRBJ2-3,13,CASSQEWGRTQYF,TGTGCCAGCAGCCAAGAGTGGGGGCGGACGCAGTATTTT
TRBV19,TRBD2,few,TRBJ2-1,18,CASRAWTSGPSSYNEQFF,TGTGCCAGTAGGGCATGGACTAGCGGACCAAGCTCCTACAATGAGCAGTTCTTC
TRBV7-9,TRBD2,few,TRBJ2-6,17,CASTGTSGLSGANVLTF,TGTGCCAGCACCGGGACTAGCGGCCTCTCTGGGGCCAACGTCCTGACTTTC
TRBV5-8,NA,NA,TRBJ1-3,14,CASSGGLFGNTIYF,TGCGCCAGCAGCGGAGGTTTGTTTGGAAACACCATATATTTT
TRBV28,NA,many,TRBJ1-6,13,CASSSLHGSPLHF,TGTGCCAGCAGTTCCCTCCATGGGTCACCCCTCCACTTT
TRBV7-3,NA,NA,TRBJ2-1,15,CASSLNSDSYNEQFF,TGTGCCAGCAGCTTAAACTCAGACTCTTACAATGAGCAGTTCTTC
TRBV12-3/TRBV12-4,NA,many,TRBJ2-2,14,CASSRTVNTGELFF,TGTGCCAGCAGCCGGACTGTTAACACCGGGGAGCTGTTTTTT
TRBV20-1,NA,many,TRBJ2-2,14,CSVPDWANTGELFF,TGCAGTGTCCCGGACTGGGCTAACACCGGGGAGCTGTTTTTT
TRBV10-3,TRBD1,many,TRBJ1-3,15,CAISDTTGSGNTIYF,TGTGCCATCAGTGATACGACAGGGAGTGGAAACACCATATATTTT
TRBV7-9,NA,NA,TRBJ2-7,14,CASSPDGTNYEQYF,TGTGCCAGCAGCCCCGACGGGACAAACTACGAGCAGTACTTC
TRBV11-3,NA,many,TRBJ2-7,14,CASSYDRDAGEQYF,TGTGCCAGCAGTTACGACAGGGATGCGGGGGAGCAGTACTTC
TRBV9,NA,few,TRBJ2-7,14,CASSDRLSSYEQYF,TGTGCCAGCAGCGACAGGCTCTCCTCCTACGAGCAGTACTTC
TRBV6-1,NA,NA,TRBJ2-1,17,CASSEFRGDGSYNEQFF,TGTGCCAGCAGTGAATTTAGGGGGGATGGCTCCTACAATGAGCAGTTCTTC
TRBV12-3/TRBV12-4,NA,many,TRBJ1-5,12,CASSSQGSAQHF,TGTGCCAGCAGTTCCCAGGGTTCGGCCCAGCATTTT
TRBV28,NA,many,TRBJ2-1,16,CASSPPPGQSYNEQFF,TGTGCCAGCAGTCCTCCCCCGGGGCAATCCTACAATGAGCAGTTCTTC
TRBV18,NA,many,TRBJ2-7,15,CASSPDRPHPYEQYF,TGTGCCAGCTCACCGGATAGGCCGCACCCCTACGAGCAGTACTTC
TRBV24-1,NA,few,TRBJ2-3,11,CATSVGYTQYF,TGTGCCACCAGTGTAGGGTATACGCAGTATTTT
TRBV30,NA,many,TRBJ1-5,15,CAWSVGQYSNQPQHF,TGTGCCTGGAGTGTTGGACAGTATAGCAATCAGCCCCAGCATTTT
TRBV20-1,NA,NA,TRBJ2-1,17,CSARPFLTSSSYNEQFF,TGCAGTGCTAGACCTTTCCTAACTTCAAGCTCCTACAATGAGCAGTTCTTC
TRBV7-9,TRBD1,NA,TRBJ2-1,16,CASSFRTGGIRNEQFF,TGTGCCAGCAGCTTCAGGACAGGGGGGATTAGGAACGAGCAGTTCTTC
TRBV27,NA,NA,TRBJ2-2,15,CASSLYPSVTGELFF,TGTGCCAGCAGTTTATATCCTAGCGTCACCGGGGAGCTGTTTTTT
TRBV11-2,TRBD2,NA,TRBJ2-3,15,CASSSYSGIIDTQYF,TGTGCCAGCAGCTCATATAGCGGGATTATAGATACGCAGTATTTT
TRBV28,NA,many,TRBJ1-4,13,CASSPYGVEKLFF,TGTGCCAGCAGTCCTTATGGGGTGGAAAAACTGTTTTTT
TRBV20-1,NA,NA,TRBJ1-5,12,CSAIKGNQPQHF,TGCAGTGCGATAAAAGGCAATCAGCCCCAGCATTTT
TRBV20-1,NA,NA,TRBJ2-5,13,CSAIPGLKETQYF,TGCAGTGCTATCCCAGGGCTTAAAGAGACCCAGTACTTC
TRBV27,TRBD2,NA,TRBJ2-1,14,CASSLGLAYAEQFF,TGTGCCAGCAGTTTGGGACTAGCATACGCTGAGCAGTTCTTC
TRBV14,TRBD2,few,TRBJ2-7,18,CASSQEKTSGSRPYEQYF,TGTGCCAGCAGCCAAGAAAAAACTAGCGGGAGTAGGCCCTACGAGCAGTACTTC
TRBV2,NA,many,TRBJ1-2,15,CASSDFGRSDYGYTF,TGTGCCAGCAGTGATTTTGGGAGGTCCGACTATGGCTACACCTTC
TRBV5-6,NA,many,TRBJ2-1,13,CASRPTYSDEQFF,TGTGCCAGCAGGCCGACTTACTCGGATGAGCAGTTCTTC
TRBV11-1,TRBD2,NA,TRBJ2-4,13,CASSPQTSGLQYF,TGTGCCAGCAGCCCACAGACTAGCGGGCTTCAGTACTTC
TRBV28,NA,many,TRBJ1-1,14,CASSSLDENTEAFF,TGTGCCAGCAGTTCCTTGGACGAGAACACTGAAGCTTTCTTT
TRBV28,NA,many,TRBJ1-5,13,CASRLGQNQPQHF,TGTGCCAGCAGGCTCGGACAGAATCAGCCCCAGCATTTT
TRBV29-1,TRBD1,many,TRBJ2-7,14,CSVHMTGKGYEQYF,TGCAGCGTTCACATGACAGGGAAGGGCTACGAGCAGTACTTC
TRBV29-1,NA,NA,TRBJ1-2,11,CSLESNYGYTF,TGCAGCCTAGAATCTAACTATGGCTACACCTTC
TRBV9,NA,NA,TRBJ2-2,15,CASRPGTQSTGELFF,TGTGCCAGCCGGCCAGGGACTCAGTCCACCGGGGAGCTGTTTTTT
TRBV11-2,NA,many,TRBJ1-2,15,CASSQSREGNYGYTF,TGTGCCAGCAGCCAGAGCAGGGAGGGTAACTATGGCTACACCTTC
TRBV18,NA,many,TRBJ2-3,15,CASSLLTAGGDTQYF,TGTGCCAGCTCACTCTTGACAGCTGGGGGAGATACGCAGTATTTT
TRBV19,NA,NA,TRBJ1-5,15,CASSIADYSNQPQHF,TGTGCCAGTAGTATCGCAGACTATAGCAATCAGCCCCAGCATTTT
TRBV28,NA,many,TRBJ2-7,11,CASKGSYEQYF,TGTGCCAGCAAGGGCTCCTACGAGCAGTACTTC
TRBV13,TRBD2,NA,TRBJ2-2,16,CASSLLAGPNTGELFF,TGTGCCAGCAGCCTCTTAGCGGGACCCAACACCGGGGAGCTGTTTTTT
TRBV20-1,NA,NA,TRBJ1-1,13,CSARWGPLTEAFF,TGCAGTGCTAGATGGGGACCGCTCACTGAAGCTTTCTTT
TRBV12-3/TRBV12-4,TRBD1,NA,TRBJ1-5,19,CASSSPGTGEGWGNQPQHF,TGTGCCAGCAGTTCCCCCGGGACAGGGGAAGGATGGGGCAATCAGCCCCAGCATTTT
TRBV3-1,NA,NA,TRBJ2-5,14,CAAGGAFARETQYF,TGTGCCGCTGGGGGGGCTTTTGCGAGGGAGACCCAGTACTTC
TRBV12-3/TRBV12-4,TRBD2,many,TRBJ2-3,17,CASSLPLAGMGTDTQYF,TGTGCCAGCAGTTTACCGTTAGCGGGGATGGGCACAGATACGCAGTATTTT
TRBV13,NA,many,TRBJ1-4,14,CASSLGGVGEKLFF,TGTGCCAGCAGCTTAGGTGGAGTCGGGGAAAAACTGTTTTTT
TRBV11-3,TRBD1,many,TRBJ2-7,15,CASSATGVNDYEQYF,TGTGCCAGCAGCGCGACAGGGGTGAACGACTACGAGCAGTACTTC
TRBV11-3,NA,many,TRBJ2-5,16,CASSSLGGLPQETQYF,TGTGCCAGCAGCTCCCTCGGTGGATTGCCCCAAGAGACCCAGTACTTC
TRBV5-1,TRBD1,many,TRBJ2-4,17,CASSFRTGANTENIQYF,TGCGCCAGCAGCTTCAGGACAGGGGCGAACACCGAAAACATTCAGTACTTC
TRBV5-1,NA,few,TRBJ2-2,16,CASSPNLGWNTGELFF,TGCGCCAGCAGCCCAAACCTCGGGTGGAACACCGGGGAGCTGTTTTTT
TRBV12-3/TRBV12-4,TRBD2,many,TRBJ2-1,17,CASSLVAGGSSYNEQFF,TGTGCCAGCAGTTTAGTGGCGGGAGGGAGCTCCTACAATGAGCAGTTCTTC
TRBV6-1,NA,many,TRBJ2-7,13,CASQNRAEGEQYF,TGTGCCAGCCAAAACAGGGCGGAGGGCGAGCAGTACTTC
TRBV6-1,NA,few,TRBJ2-4,15,CASRGTGLAKNIQYF,TGTGCCAGCAGGGGCACAGGGTTGGCCAAAAACATTCAGTACTTC